Listed below are T cell receptor beta chains from one sample, sequenced in a study of OX40 agonist ivuxolimab in advanced cancers. Sequencing used immunoSEQ multiplex PCR; TCRdb keeps in-frame clones, though not all of them. The sample holds 45,000 to 55,000 clones; about 88% are singletons and the top ten take about 0.64%. The source was CD4+ or CD8+ T cells sorted from blood, collected in a trial of the OX40 agonist ivuxolimab. The source of these receptors is an adult with an advanced solid tumor such as melanoma, head and neck, liver or kidney cancer. CDR3s include the opening cysteine and the closing phenylalanine or tryptophan. The D gene is left open where the match is weak. Clone sizes are given selectively: once, few, many, or a class where the clone is expanded.

D: TRBD1
size: once
V: TRBV11-2
J: TRBJ2-7
DNA: TGTGCCAGCAGCTTGGGACAGGCCTATTCCTACGAGCAGTACTTC
CDR3: CASSLGQAYSYEQYF

D: -
size: once
V: TRBV6-5
J: TRBJ1-1
DNA: TGTGCCAGCAGCCCCCGGCCCCCGCTCGCTTTCTTT
CDR3: CASSPRPPLAFF

D: -
size: -
V: TRBV7-3
J: TRBJ2-2
DNA: TGTGCCAGCAGCTTAACGTGGGGCGGGGAGCTGTTTTTT
CDR3: CASSLTWGGELFF

D: -
size: -
V: TRBV21-1
J: TRBJ2-1
DNA: TGTGCCAGCAGCAAAATTAGGGTCCTAGCGGGAGGGCAAGAGCAGTTCTTC
CDR3: CASSKIRVLAGGQEQFF

D: -
size: -
V: TRBV6-6
J: TRBJ2-7
DNA: TGTGCCAGCAGTTGGGGCGTACACTACGAGCAGTACTTC
CDR3: CASSWGVHYEQYF

D: -
size: -
V: TRBV18
J: TRBJ2-2
DNA: TGTGCCAGCTTGGACACTCTCCCCGGGGAGCTGTTTTTT
CDR3: CASLDTLPGELFF

D: TRBD1
size: -
V: TRBV5-1
J: TRBJ1-4
DNA: TGCGCCAGCAGCTTGAATACAGGGGGTGAAAAACTGTTTTTT
CDR3: CASSLNTGGEKLFF

D: TRBD2
size: -
V: TRBV7-9
J: TRBJ2-3
DNA: TGTGCCAGCAGGTTAGCGGGGGGCACAGATACGCAGTATTTT
CDR3: CASRLAGGTDTQYF

D: -
size: few
V: TRBV5-6
J: TRBJ1-1
DNA: TGTGCCAGCAGCTCCAGGGACATCCACATGAACACTGAAGCTTTCTTT
CDR3: CASSSRDIHMNTEAFF

D: -
size: -
V: TRBV30
J: TRBJ2-5
DNA: TGTGCCTGGAGGGCCACCGGGACTTGGGGGGCCCAGTACTTC
CDR3: CAWRATGTWGAQYF

D: -
size: once
V: TRBV2
J: TRBJ2-2
DNA: TGTGCCAGCAGTGAGGTGGGGACTTCGAACACCGGGGAGCTGTTTTTT
CDR3: CASSEVGTSNTGELFF

D: -
size: -
V: TRBV9
J: TRBJ1-1
DNA: TGTGCCAGCAGCGTAGTCGGTCCGAACACTGAAGCTTTCTTT
CDR3: CASSVVGPNTEAFF

D: -
size: medium-sized
V: TRBV5-6
J: TRBJ1-1
DNA: TGTGCCAGCAGCTTGCAGGGAGGAACTGAAGCTTTCTTT
CDR3: CASSLQGGTEAFF

D: -
size: -
V: TRBV27
J: TRBJ2-3
DNA: TGTGCCAGCAGTTTATCGGGCACAGATACGCAGTATTTT
CDR3: CASSLSGTDTQYF

D: TRBD2
size: -
V: TRBV2
J: TRBJ2-7
DNA: TGTGCCAGCAGCCTAGACGGGGCGGGAGGTAGTTACGAGCAGTACTTC
CDR3: CASSLDGAGGSYEQYF

D: -
size: -
V: TRBV2
J: TRBJ2-3
DNA: TGTGCCAGCAGTCAGGATGCTAGCACAGATACGCAGTATTTT
CDR3: CASSQDASTDTQYF

D: -
size: once
V: TRBV6-5
J: TRBJ1-2
DNA: TGTGCCAGCAGTTACTCCTCCGGGACACCGGCCTATGGCTACACCTTC
CDR3: CASSYSSGTPAYGYTF

D: -
size: -
V: TRBV14
J: TRBJ2-2
DNA: TGTGCCAGCAGCCAAATCTTAGGGTTCGGGGAGCTGTTTTTT
CDR3: CASSQILGFGELFF

D: -
size: -
V: TRBV29-1
J: TRBJ2-1
DNA: TGCAGCGTTATTCAGGGGCTATACAATGAGCAGTTCTTC
CDR3: CSVIQGLYNEQFF

D: -
size: few
V: TRBV27
J: TRBJ2-3
DNA: TGTGCCAGCAGTCCCAGTTTGGATACGCAGTATTTT
CDR3: CASSPSLDTQYF

D: -
size: -
V: TRBV27
J: TRBJ1-2
DNA: TGTGCCAGCAGTTTATCCCCGTTTAACTATGGCTACACCTTC
CDR3: CASSLSPFNYGYTF

D: TRBD1
size: -
V: TRBV9
J: TRBJ2-4
DNA: TGTGCCAGCAGCGTCCGGGACAGGGCGATTCAGTACTTC
CDR3: CASSVRDRAIQYF

D: TRBD1
size: -
V: TRBV11-2
J: TRBJ2-1
DNA: TGTGCCAGCAGCTTAAGGGAGTGGGGACAGGGGAGCTCCTACAATGAGCAGTTCTTC
CDR3: CASSLREWGQGSSYNEQFF

D: TRBD2
size: -
V: TRBV18
J: TRBJ2-7
DNA: TGTGCCAGCTCACCTAGGGGCGCACGGACCGGGACTACTTACGAGCAGTACTTC
CDR3: CASSPRGARTGTTYEQYF

D: TRBD2
size: -
V: TRBV15
J: TRBJ2-5
DNA: TGTGCCACCAGCAGAGTGGCGGGAGGAGGGCAAGAGACCCAGTACTTC
CDR3: CATSRVAGGGQETQYF

D: TRBD1
size: -
V: TRBV6-1
J: TRBJ2-3
DNA: TGTGCCAGCAGATCCGACAGGGCGGGGCAGTATTTT
CDR3: CASRSDRAGQYF

D: -
size: -
V: TRBV27
J: TRBJ2-3
DNA: TGTGCCAGCAGGAGACTGCTAGCGCGCAGCACAGATACGCAGTATTTT
CDR3: CASRRLLARSTDTQYF

D: -
size: -
V: TRBV5-1
J: TRBJ1-4
DNA: TGCGCCAGCAGCGCCCGGACGGGAAGCGAAAAACTGTTTTTT
CDR3: CASSARTGSEKLFF

D: -
size: -
V: TRBV2
J: TRBJ1-5
DNA: TGTGCCAGCGACACAGAAGGTGAGCATCAGCCCCAGCATTTT
CDR3: CASDTEGEHQPQHF

D: TRBD1
size: -
V: TRBV2
J: TRBJ2-7
DNA: TGTGCCAGCAGTACGACGACAGGGGGCGCCTCCTACGAGCAGTACTTC
CDR3: CASSTTTGGASYEQYF

D: TRBD2
size: once
V: TRBV30
J: TRBJ2-3
DNA: TGTGCCTGGAGTGAAGGGCTAGCGGGGGACGATACGCAGTATTTT
CDR3: CAWSEGLAGDDTQYF

D: -
size: -
V: TRBV5-4
J: TRBJ2-5
DNA: TGTGCCAGCAAAGCTTGGGTTGGGGAGACCCAGTACTTC
CDR3: CASKAWVGETQYF

D: -
size: -
V: TRBV5-1
J: TRBJ2-2
DNA: TGCGCCAGCAGCTCAGGGGGGGAAACCGGGGAGCTGTTTTTT
CDR3: CASSSGGETGELFF

D: -
size: -
V: TRBV14
J: TRBJ1-5
DNA: TGTGCCAGCAGCCGGGGGGAGCCCCAGCATTTT
CDR3: CASSRGEPQHF

D: -
size: -
V: TRBV5-1
J: TRBJ2-7
DNA: TGCGCCAGCAGCGCCACAGACTACGAGCAGTACTTC
CDR3: CASSATDYEQYF

D: TRBD2
size: -
V: TRBV27
J: TRBJ2-7
DNA: TGTGCCAGCAGTTATACGGGGGGCTACGAGCAGTACTTC
CDR3: CASSYTGGYEQYF

D: -
size: -
V: TRBV7-3
J: TRBJ1-2
DNA: TGTGCCAGCGGCGTTGAAGGGGCTAACTATGGCTACACCTTC
CDR3: CASGVEGANYGYTF

D: TRBD2
size: -
V: TRBV30
J: TRBJ2-4
DNA: TGTGCCTGGAGCTCGGGACTAGCGGGAGGAGGGGGCATTCAGTACTTC
CDR3: CAWSSGLAGGGGIQYF

D: -
size: few
V: TRBV9
J: TRBJ1-4
DNA: TGTGCCAGCAGCGTAGACGAGGGTGAAAAACTGTTTTTT
CDR3: CASSVDEGEKLFF

D: -
size: few
V: TRBV7-9
J: TRBJ1-1
DNA: TGTGCCAGCAGCTTAGCACAGATGAACACTGAAGCTTTCTTT
CDR3: CASSLAQMNTEAFF

D: -
size: -
V: TRBV7-7
J: TRBJ2-1
DNA: TGTGCTAGCAGCTTAGCGCGGGGATCCGATGAGCAGTTCTTC
CDR3: CASSLARGSDEQFF

D: TRBD1
size: -
V: TRBV6-6
J: TRBJ2-7
DNA: TGTGCCAGCAGTAACCGGGACAGGGGTCCCCCCTACGAGCAGTACTTC
CDR3: CASSNRDRGPPYEQYF

D: TRBD1
size: -
V: TRBV27
J: TRBJ1-2
DNA: TGTGCCAGCGGAAGGGGACAGGGGGTACCCCCCTCTAACTATGGCTACACCTTC
CDR3: CASGRGQGVPPSNYGYTF

D: TRBD2
size: -
V: TRBV30
J: TRBJ2-1
DNA: TGTGCCTGGAGTGGTAGGACTAGTCTCAATGAGCAGTTCTTC
CDR3: CAWSGRTSLNEQFF

D: TRBD1
size: once
V: TRBV6-5
J: TRBJ1-1
DNA: TGTGCCAGCAGTTCCGGACAGGGGGCATGGACTGAAGCTTTCTTT
CDR3: CASSSGQGAWTEAFF

D: -
size: -
V: TRBV21-1
J: TRBJ1-2
DNA: TGTGCCAGCAGCATACACAGGGGACGGTCCTTC
CDR3: CASSIHRGRSF

D: -
size: -
V: TRBV19
J: TRBJ1-1
DNA: TGTGCCAGTAGAACAGACCAGAAGACTGAAGCTTTCTTT
CDR3: CASRTDQKTEAFF

D: -
size: -
V: TRBV9
J: TRBJ2-3
DNA: TGTGCCAGCAGCCCTGGACACTCCCTTAGCACAGATACGCAGTATTTT
CDR3: CASSPGHSLSTDTQYF

D: TRBD2
size: -
V: TRBV30
J: TRBJ2-3
DNA: TGTGCCTGGAGCCTGCTAGCGGGAGGGGGGAGCACAGATACGCAGTATTTT
CDR3: CAWSLLAGGGSTDTQYF

D: -
size: once
V: TRBV19
J: TRBJ1-4
DNA: TGTGCCAGTAAAGCCCGAACAAGGGGTTTGGATGAAAAACTGTTTTTT
CDR3: CASKARTRGLDEKLFF

D: TRBD2
size: -
V: TRBV29-1
J: TRBJ2-1
DNA: TGCAGCGTTTGCTTGGTGGAGGCTAGCGGATTCTACAATGAGCAGTTCTTC
CDR3: CSVCLVEASGFYNEQFF

D: TRBD1
size: -
V: TRBV19
J: TRBJ1-1
DNA: TGTGCCAGTAGTATTCAGGGGGCGTTGAACACTGAAGCTTTCTTT
CDR3: CASSIQGALNTEAFF

D: -
size: -
V: TRBV5-4
J: TRBJ2-7
DNA: TGTGCCAGCAGCTTGGACCCGGGGCCAGTTTCCTACGAGCAGTACTTC
CDR3: CASSLDPGPVSYEQYF

D: -
size: -
V: TRBV25-1
J: TRBJ2-1
DNA: TGTGCCAGCAGGGACATCAGCTCCTACAATGAGCAGTTCTTC
CDR3: CASRDISSYNEQFF

D: TRBD1
size: -
V: TRBV28
J: TRBJ1-2
DNA: TGTGCCAGCAGTGGGACAGGCGAGAACTATGGCTACACCTTC
CDR3: CASSGTGENYGYTF

D: -
size: -
V: TRBV27
J: TRBJ1-3
DNA: TGTGCCAGCAGTTTCTCCCCGGGTGCTGGAAACACCATATATTTT
CDR3: CASSFSPGAGNTIYF

D: -
size: -
V: TRBV13
J: TRBJ2-1
DNA: TGTGCCAGCAGCGGATCCGGCGGTCTCAATGAGCAGTTCTTC
CDR3: CASSGSGGLNEQFF